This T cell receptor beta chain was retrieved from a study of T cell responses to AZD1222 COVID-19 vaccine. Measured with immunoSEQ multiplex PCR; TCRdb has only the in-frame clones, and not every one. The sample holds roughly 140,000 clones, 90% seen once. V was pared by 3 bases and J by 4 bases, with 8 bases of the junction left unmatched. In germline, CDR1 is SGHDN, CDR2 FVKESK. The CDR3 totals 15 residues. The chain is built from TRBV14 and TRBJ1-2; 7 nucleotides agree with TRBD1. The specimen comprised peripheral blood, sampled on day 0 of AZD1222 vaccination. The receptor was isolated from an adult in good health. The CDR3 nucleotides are TGTGCCAGCAGCCATTTCTCCGGGACAGCCTATGGCTACACCTTC. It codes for CASSHFSGTAYGYTF.